The rows below give T cell receptor beta chains drawn from one sample of a study of cytomegalovirus exposure and HLA in healthy donors. Generated by immunoSEQ multiplex PCR, the TCRdb table keeps only in-frame clones and is missing some. The top ten clones hold just under 2% of a sample with 170,000 or so clones, around nine tenths of them seen once. Sequencing was done on a sample of PBMCs. These receptors came from a woman between 18 and 30 years old in good health and CMV-seronegative. Both conserved end residues are part of each CDR3. The D gene is left open where the match is weak. Clone sizes are given selectively: once, few, many, or a class where the clone is expanded.

TRBV15	TRBD1	TRBJ2-2	.	TGTGCCACTTATACAGGGGGGTCGAACACCGGGGAGCTGTTTTTT	CATYTGGSNTGELFF
TRBV2	.	TRBJ2-5	.	TGTGCCAGCAAGGAGGGGACCGGCCAAGAGACCCAGTACTTC	CASKEGTGQETQYF
TRBV28	.	TRBJ2-7	.	TGTGCCAGCAGCCCCGGGACTCTTAGCTCCTACGAGCAGTACTTC	CASSPGTLSSYEQYF
TRBV4-1	.	TRBJ1-4	few	TGCGCCAGCAGCCAAGGGCCGGGGAGTGAAAAACTGTTTTTT	CASSQGPGSEKLFF
TRBV10-3	.	TRBJ2-1	.	TGTGCCATCAGTGAGTCGGGAGGGGGGCAGTACAATGAGCAGTTCTTC	CAISESGGGQYNEQFF
TRBV7-9	.	TRBJ2-7	.	TGTGCCAGCAGCCTTCTGGGTGGGCTCTACGAGCAGTACTTC	CASSLLGGLYEQYF
TRBV7-8	.	TRBJ2-3	.	TGTGCCAGCAGCAAGAAGTTGGGGGGTTCTAGCACAGATACGCAGTATTTT	CASSKKLGGSSTDTQYF
TRBV12-5	TRBD2	TRBJ2-1	.	TGTGCTAGTGGTTTGATTGTAGTAGCGGGGGGTTTCTTC	CASGLIVVAGGFF
TRBV6-1	TRBD1	TRBJ2-7	.	TGTGCCAGCATTTCGGGACAGGTCTACGAGCAGTACTTC	CASISGQVYEQYF
TRBV5-1	.	TRBJ1-2	.	TGCGCCAGCTTCGACCAGCGGACAGTCTATGGCTACACCTTC	CASFDQRTVYGYTF
TRBV2	TRBD1	TRBJ2-3	.	TGTGCCAGCAGTGCCGACAGGGAAGGCACAGATACGCAGTATTTT	CASSADREGTDTQYF
TRBV28	TRBD1	TRBJ2-3	once	TGTGCCAGCAGTTCCACAGGGGGTACGCAGTATTTT	CASSSTGGTQYF
TRBV27	TRBD2	TRBJ2-7	.	TGTGCCAGCAGTTTATCGGGACTAGCGGGAGAACTTAAGGGCGAGCAGTACTTC	CASSLSGLAGELKGEQYF
TRBV5-1	.	TRBJ2-7	.	TGCGCCAGCAGCTTGGCCAGGGGATCCTACGAGCAGTACTTC	CASSLARGSYEQYF
TRBV7-2	.	TRBJ1-2	.	TGTGCCAGCAGCCTTAGATTAGCGGGCTATGGCTACACCTTC	CASSLRLAGYGYTF
TRBV6-1	.	TRBJ1-1	.	TGTGCCAGCAGTGACCCCCCGGGGGGAGGTGGCACTGAAGCTTTCTTT	CASSDPPGGGGTEAFF
TRBV18	.	TRBJ1-3	.	TGTGCCAGCTCACCAGAGGGATTTGCTGGAAACACCATATATTTT	CASSPEGFAGNTIYF
TRBV5-8	TRBD1	TRBJ2-1	.	TGTGCCAGCAGCTTGAGGCAGGGGGCCTCCTACAATGAGCAGTTCTTC	CASSLRQGASYNEQFF
TRBV27	.	TRBJ2-6	once	TGTGCCAGCAGCCCCAGGAGGGCCAACGTCCTGACTTTC	CASSPRRANVLTF
TRBV30	.	TRBJ2-1	.	TGTGCCTGGAGTCAAACCGCGGACAGCGAGCAGTTCTTC	CAWSQTADSEQFF
TRBV5-6	TRBD1	TRBJ1-4	.	TGTGCCAGCAGCTATGGACAGGTGCATAATGAAAAACTGTTTTTT	CASSYGQVHNEKLFF
TRBV7-6	.	TRBJ2-7	.	TGTGCCAGCAGCGCCGACGGGATTACCTACGAGCAGTACTTC	CASSADGITYEQYF
TRBV28	TRBD1	TRBJ2-7	once	TGTGCCACCTTACGACAGGGTGGCTACGAGCAGTACTTC	CATLRQGGYEQYF
TRBV7-8	TRBD2	TRBJ2-3	.	TGTGCCAGCAGCTTCTCCTGGGAGGGACTAGACGCTCATACGCAGTATTTT	CASSFSWEGLDAHTQYF
TRBV19	TRBD1	TRBJ2-3	.	TGTGCCAGTAGTATGGGACAGACAGATACGCAGTATTTT	CASSMGQTDTQYF
TRBV6-6	.	TRBJ2-7	.	TGTGCCAGCAGTTACCGCGGACAGCCCTACGAGCAGTACTTC	CASSYRGQPYEQYF
TRBV5-1	.	TRBJ1-2	.	TGCGCCAGCAGCTTGGAATCGCAGGCCTATGGCTACACCTTC	CASSLESQAYGYTF
TRBV7-9	TRBD1	TRBJ1-2	.	TGTGCCAGCAGCTCTTGGGACAGCTATGGCTACACCTTC	CASSSWDSYGYTF
TRBV5-5	.	TRBJ2-7	.	TGTGCCAGCAGCTCGCAGGGTACCTACGAGCAGTACTTC	CASSSQGTYEQYF
TRBV6-5	TRBD1	TRBJ1-1	.	TGTGCCAGCAGACAGGGGATGAACACTGAAGCTTTCTTT	CASRQGMNTEAFF
TRBV4-2	.	TRBJ2-7	.	TGTGCCAGCAGCCAAGGGCGGACAGCTGACGAGCAGTACTTC	CASSQGRTADEQYF
TRBV6-1	TRBD2	TRBJ2-3	.	TGTGCCAGCAGTGAAGTATGGCTAGCGGGACGGGTCACAGATACGCAGTATTTT	CASSEVWLAGRVTDTQYF
TRBV28	.	TRBJ2-7	.	TGTGCCAGCAGTTTTGAGGGATACGAGCAGTACTTC	CASSFEGYEQYF
TRBV7-9	.	TRBJ2-5	.	TGTGCCAGCAGCTTACTTGGAGATCAAGAGACCCAGTACTTC	CASSLLGDQETQYF
TRBV27	TRBD1	TRBJ1-1	.	TGTGCCAGCAGTCGCCGGGACAGGGGGCTCGGCGCTGAAGCTTTCTTT	CASSRRDRGLGAEAFF
TRBV27	.	TRBJ2-2	.	TGTGCCAGCAGTCCCAGGGGGGCCGGGGAGCTGTTTTTT	CASSPRGAGELFF
TRBV30	.	TRBJ2-5	.	TGTGCCTGGAGTGTATTCGAGGGGGGGCTGGGGGAGACCCAGTACTTC	CAWSVFEGGLGETQYF
TRBV18	.	TRBJ1-3	.	TGTGCCAGCTCACCTTCGGAGGGGATCTCTGGAAACACCATATATTTT	CASSPSEGISGNTIYF
TRBV6-5	TRBD2	TRBJ2-3	.	TGTGCCAGCAGTCCTCGGGAGGGGGGGGCAGATACGCAGTATTTT	CASSPREGGADTQYF
TRBV4-2	TRBD1	TRBJ1-4	few	TGTGCCAGCAGCACCGGGAACAGGGGGCTTGGTGAAAAACTGTTTTTT	CASSTGNRGLGEKLFF
TRBV28	.	TRBJ2-3	.	TGTGCCAGCAGTTTTAAAGTTGGCCAAGATACGCAGTATTTT	CASSFKVGQDTQYF
TRBV27	TRBD2	TRBJ2-3	.	TGTGCCAGCAGACCTAACTTGGGACTAGCCCTCACAGATACGCAGTATTTT	CASRPNLGLALTDTQYF
TRBV15	TRBD2	TRBJ2-3	.	TGTGCCACCAGCAGAGGGGCCGTGTGGCTAGCGGGGGGTGGTGATACGCAGTATTTT	CATSRGAVWLAGGGDTQYF
TRBV9	.	TRBJ1-1	.	TGTGCCAGCAGCGTGGGGGGAGACACTGAAGCTTTCTTT	CASSVGGDTEAFF
TRBV27	TRBD2	TRBJ2-1	.	TGTGCCAGTTATAGCGGGAACAATCACAATGAGCAGTTCTTC	CASYSGNNHNEQFF
TRBV5-1	.	TRBJ1-3	.	TGCGCCAGTTCACCAGGGGCGGCTGACACCATATATTTT	CASSPGAADTIYF
TRBV11-2	.	TRBJ1-5	.	TGTGCCAGCAGCTTAGCTGGCAATCAGCCCCAGCATTTT	CASSLAGNQPQHF
TRBV11-2	.	TRBJ2-3	once	TGTGCCAGCAGCTTAGACCCCGGGGGTACGCAGTATTTT	CASSLDPGGTQYF
TRBV30	.	TRBJ1-5	.	TGTGCCTGGAGTGTGGGAGGGGACAATCAGCCCCAGCATTTT	CAWSVGGDNQPQHF
TRBV15	.	TRBJ2-1	.	TGTGCCACCAGCAGAGTTCCTTGGACTGGTTGGTACGATGAGCAGTTCTTC	CATSRVPWTGWYDEQFF
TRBV7-9	.	TRBJ1-2	.	TGTGCCAGCAGCCGGCCCGTTCAGGGAAGTCGGGGGGCTAACTATGGCTACACCTTC	CASSRPVQGSRGANYGYTF
TRBV7-2	.	TRBJ2-7	.	TGTGCCAGCAGCTTCAGGGCGGGGGCCCACTACGAGCAGTACTTC	CASSFRAGAHYEQYF
TRBV5-1	TRBD1	TRBJ1-1	.	TGCGCCAGCAGCCCGGGACAGGGGGTCTGGAACACTGAAGCTTTCTTT	CASSPGQGVWNTEAFF